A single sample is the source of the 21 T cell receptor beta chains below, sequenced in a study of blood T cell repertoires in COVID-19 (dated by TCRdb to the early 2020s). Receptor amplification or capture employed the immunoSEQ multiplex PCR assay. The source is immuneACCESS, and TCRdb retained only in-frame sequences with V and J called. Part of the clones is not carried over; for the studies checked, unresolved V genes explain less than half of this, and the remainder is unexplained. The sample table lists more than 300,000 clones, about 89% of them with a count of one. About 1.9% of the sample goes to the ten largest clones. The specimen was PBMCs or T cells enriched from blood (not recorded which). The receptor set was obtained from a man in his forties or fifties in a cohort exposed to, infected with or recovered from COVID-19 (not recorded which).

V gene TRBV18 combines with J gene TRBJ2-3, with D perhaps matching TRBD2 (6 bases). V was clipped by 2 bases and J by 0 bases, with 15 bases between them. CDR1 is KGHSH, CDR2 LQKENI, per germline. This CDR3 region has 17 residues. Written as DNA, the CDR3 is TGTGCCAGCTCACCAAATCGGGCGGGAATCAGCACAGATACGCAGTATTTT. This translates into CASSPNRAGISTDTQYF.

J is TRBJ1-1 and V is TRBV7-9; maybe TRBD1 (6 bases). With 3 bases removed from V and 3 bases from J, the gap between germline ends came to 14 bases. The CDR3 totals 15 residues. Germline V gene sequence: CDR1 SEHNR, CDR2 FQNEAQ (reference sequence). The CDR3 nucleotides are TGTGCCAGCAGCTTCTACCTGACAGGAGACACTGAAGCTTTCTTT. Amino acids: CASSFYLTGDTEAFF. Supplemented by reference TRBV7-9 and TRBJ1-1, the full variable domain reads DTGVSQNPRHKITKRGQNVTFRCDPISEHNRLYWYRQTLGQGPEFLTYFQNEAQLEKSRLLSDRFSAERPKGSFSTLEIQRTEQGDSAMYLCASSFYLTGDTEAFFGQGTRLTVV.

The CDR3 sequence is CASNLGAGRHEQFF. CDR3 nucleotide sequence: TGCGCCAGCAATTTAGGGGCGGGAAGACATGAGCAGTTCTTC. The chain has TRBV10-2 and TRBJ2-1; D perhaps matches TRBD2 (6 bases). The CDR3 contains 14 residues. Trimming removed 7 bases from V and 8 bases from J, with 18 bases in between. The V gene's germline CDR1 is WSHSY and CDR2 SAAADI.

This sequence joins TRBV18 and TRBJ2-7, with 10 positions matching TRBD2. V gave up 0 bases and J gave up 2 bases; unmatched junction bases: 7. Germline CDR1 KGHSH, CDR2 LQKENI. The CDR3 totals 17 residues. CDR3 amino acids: CASSPPGDLAGAYEQYF. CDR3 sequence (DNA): TGTGCCAGCTCACCACCGGGCGACCTAGCGGGAGCCTACGAGCAGTACTTC.

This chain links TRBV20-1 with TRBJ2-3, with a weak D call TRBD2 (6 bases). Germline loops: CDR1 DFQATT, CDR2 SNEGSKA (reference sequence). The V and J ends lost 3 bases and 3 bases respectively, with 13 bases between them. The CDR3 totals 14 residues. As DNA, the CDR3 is TGCAGTGCTAGTCGGGGGAGTCGGACAGATACGCAGTATTTT. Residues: CSASRGSRTDTQYF.

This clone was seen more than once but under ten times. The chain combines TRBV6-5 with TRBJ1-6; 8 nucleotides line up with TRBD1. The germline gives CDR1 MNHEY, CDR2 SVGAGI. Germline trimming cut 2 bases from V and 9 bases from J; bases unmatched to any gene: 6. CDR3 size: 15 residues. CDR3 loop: CASSYGQGAGSPLHF. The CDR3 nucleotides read TGTGCCAGCAGTTACGGACAGGGTGCCGGTTCACCCCTCCACTTT.

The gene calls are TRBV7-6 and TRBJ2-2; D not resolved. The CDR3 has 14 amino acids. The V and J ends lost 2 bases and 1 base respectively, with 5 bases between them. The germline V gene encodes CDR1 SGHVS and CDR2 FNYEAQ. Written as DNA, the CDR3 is TGTGCCAGCAGCTTACGACTGAACACCGGGGAGCTGTTTTTT. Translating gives CASSLRLNTGELFF.

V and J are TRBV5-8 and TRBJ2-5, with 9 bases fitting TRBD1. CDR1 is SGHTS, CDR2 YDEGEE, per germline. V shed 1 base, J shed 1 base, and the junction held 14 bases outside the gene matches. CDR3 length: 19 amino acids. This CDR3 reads CASSLWGTGSPTGQETQYF. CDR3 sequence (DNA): TGTGCCAGCAGCTTGTGGGGGACAGGGAGCCCGACCGGCCAAGAGACCCAGTACTTC. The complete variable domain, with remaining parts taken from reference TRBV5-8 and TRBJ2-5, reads EAGVTQSPTHLIKTRGQQATLRCSPISGHTSVYWYQQALGLGLQFLLWYDEGEERNRGNFPPRFSGRQFPNYSSELNVNALELEDSALYLCASSLWGTGSPTGQETQYFGPGTRLLVL.

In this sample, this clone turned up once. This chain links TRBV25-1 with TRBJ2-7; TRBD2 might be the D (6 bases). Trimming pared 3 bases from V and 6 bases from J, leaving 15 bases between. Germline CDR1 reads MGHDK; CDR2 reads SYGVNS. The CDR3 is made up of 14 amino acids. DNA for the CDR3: TGTGCCAGCAGTGATCCCGGGGGACTCCGCGAGCAGTACTTC. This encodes CASSDPGGLREQYF.

The CDR3 is CASRPNSPGLYTEAFF. The CDR3 nucleotides read TGTGCCAGCAGACCTAATAGCCCGGGGTTATACACTGAAGCTTTCTTT. The rearrangement uses TRBV7-9 and TRBJ1-1, with D uncertain. The CDR3 covers 16 residues. Germline assignment: CDR1 SEHNR and CDR2 FQNEAQ (reference sequence). V dropped 6 bases and J dropped 3 bases, with 20 bases sitting between them.

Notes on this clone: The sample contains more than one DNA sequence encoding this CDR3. The CDR3 DNA sequence: TGTGCCAGCAAAGGGGGATTGAGCAATCAGCCCCAGCATTTT. It specifies CASKGGLSNQPQHF. This chain links TRBV2 with TRBJ1-5, with D perhaps matching TRBD1 (6 bases). Trimming cost V 7 bases and J 1 base, with 11 bases left between them. Germline V gives CDR1 SNHLY, CDR2 FYNNEI. CDR3 length: 14 amino acids.

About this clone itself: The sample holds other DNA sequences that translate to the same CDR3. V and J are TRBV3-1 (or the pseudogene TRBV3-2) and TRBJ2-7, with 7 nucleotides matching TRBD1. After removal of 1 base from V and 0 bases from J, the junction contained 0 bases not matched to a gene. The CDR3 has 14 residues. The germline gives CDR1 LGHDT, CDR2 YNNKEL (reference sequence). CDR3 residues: CASSQGTGSYEQYF. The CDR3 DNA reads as TGTGCCAGCAGCCAAGGGACAGGCTCCTACGAGCAGTACTTC.

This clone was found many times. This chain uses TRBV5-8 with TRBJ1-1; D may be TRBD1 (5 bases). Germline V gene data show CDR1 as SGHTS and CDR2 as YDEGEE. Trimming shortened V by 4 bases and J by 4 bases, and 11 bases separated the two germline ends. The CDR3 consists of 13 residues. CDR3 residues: CASSPQGLTEAFF. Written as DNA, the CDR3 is TGTGCCAGCAGCCCTCAGGGACTCACTGAAGCTTTCTTT. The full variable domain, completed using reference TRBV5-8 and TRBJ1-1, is EAGVTQSPTHLIKTRGQQATLRCSPISGHTSVYWYQQALGLGLQFLLWYDEGEERNRGNFPPRFSGRQFPNYSSELNVNALELEDSALYLCASSPQGLTEAFFGQGTRLTVV.

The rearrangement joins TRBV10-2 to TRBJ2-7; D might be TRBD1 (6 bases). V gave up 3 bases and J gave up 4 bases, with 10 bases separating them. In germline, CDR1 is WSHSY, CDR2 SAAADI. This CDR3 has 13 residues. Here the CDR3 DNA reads TGCGCCAGCAGTGAAGGGACACCTTACGAGCAGTACTTC. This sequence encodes CASSEGTPYEQYF.

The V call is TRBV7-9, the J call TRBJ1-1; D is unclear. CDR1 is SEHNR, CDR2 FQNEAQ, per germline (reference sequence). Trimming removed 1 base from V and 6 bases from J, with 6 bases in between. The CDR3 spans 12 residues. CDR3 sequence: CASSLEGAEAFF. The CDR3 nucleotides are TGTGCCAGCAGCTTAGAAGGAGCTGAAGCTTTCTTT.

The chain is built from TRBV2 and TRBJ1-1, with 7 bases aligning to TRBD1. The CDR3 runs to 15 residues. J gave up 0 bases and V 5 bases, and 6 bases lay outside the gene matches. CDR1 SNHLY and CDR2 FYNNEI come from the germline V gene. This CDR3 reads CASSRTGNMNTEAFF. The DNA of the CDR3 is TGTGCCAGCAGTCGGACAGGAAATATGAACACTGAAGCTTTCTTT.

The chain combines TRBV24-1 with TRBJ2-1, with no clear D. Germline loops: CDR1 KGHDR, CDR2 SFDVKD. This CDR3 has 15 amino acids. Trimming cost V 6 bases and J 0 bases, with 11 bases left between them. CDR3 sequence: CATSSLKSSYNEQFF. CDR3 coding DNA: TGTGCCACCAGTTCATTGAAGAGCTCCTACAATGAGCAGTTCTTC.

The CDR3 nucleotides are TGTGCCAGCAGCTCCCGGACTAGCTTCTACGAGCAGTACTTC. It encodes CASSSRTSFYEQYF. This sequence joins TRBV7-2 and TRBJ2-7, with TRBD2 matching 8 bases. CDR3 length equals 14 residues. Unmatched junction bases numbered 5, after V lost 4 bases and J lost 3 bases. The V gene's germline CDR1 is SGHTA and CDR2 FQGNSA. Full variable domain (missing parts from reference TRBV7-2 and TRBJ2-7): GAGVSQSPSNKVTEKGKDVELRCDPISGHTALYWYRQSLGQGLEFLIYFQGNSAPDKSGLPSDRFSAERTGGSVSTLTIQRTQQEDSAVYLCASSSRTSFYEQYFGPGTRLTVT.

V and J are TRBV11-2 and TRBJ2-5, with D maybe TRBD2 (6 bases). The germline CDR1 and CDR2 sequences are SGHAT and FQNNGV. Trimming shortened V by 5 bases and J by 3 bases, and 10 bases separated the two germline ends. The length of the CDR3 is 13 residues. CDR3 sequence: CASSLGLEETQYF. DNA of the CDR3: TGTGCCAGCAGCCTGGGACTTGAAGAGACCCAGTACTTC.

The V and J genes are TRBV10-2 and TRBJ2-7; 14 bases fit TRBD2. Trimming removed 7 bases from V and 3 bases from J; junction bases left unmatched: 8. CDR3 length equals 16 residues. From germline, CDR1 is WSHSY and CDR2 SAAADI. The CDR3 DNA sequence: TGCGCCAGCATTGGACTAGCGGGAGGTACGGACTACGAGCAGTACTTC. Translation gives CASIGLAGGTDYEQYF.

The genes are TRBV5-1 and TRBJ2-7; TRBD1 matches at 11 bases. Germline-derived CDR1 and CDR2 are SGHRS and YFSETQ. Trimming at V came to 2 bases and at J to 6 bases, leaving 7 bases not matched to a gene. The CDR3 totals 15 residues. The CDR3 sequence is CASSFGGQGALEQYF. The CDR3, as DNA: TGCGCCAGCAGCTTTGGCGGACAGGGGGCCCTCGAGCAGTACTTC.